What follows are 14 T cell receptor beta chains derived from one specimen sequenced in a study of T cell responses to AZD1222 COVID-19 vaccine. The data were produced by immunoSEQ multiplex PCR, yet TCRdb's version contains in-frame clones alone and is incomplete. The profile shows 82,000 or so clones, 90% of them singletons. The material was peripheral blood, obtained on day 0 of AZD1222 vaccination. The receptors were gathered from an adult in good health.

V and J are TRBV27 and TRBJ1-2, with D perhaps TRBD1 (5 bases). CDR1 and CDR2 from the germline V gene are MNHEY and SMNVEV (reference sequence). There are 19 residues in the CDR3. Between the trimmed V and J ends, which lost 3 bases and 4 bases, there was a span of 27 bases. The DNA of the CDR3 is TGTGCCAGCAGTTTCCTAAAACCGGGGCCAGCAGGGAAAGGCTATGGCTACACCTTC. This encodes CASSFLKPGPAGKGYGYTF.

CDR3 sequence reads: CASSLGTQGAGETQYF. CDR3 DNA: TGTGCCAGCAGCTTAGGGACGCAGGGGGCGGGGGAGACCCAGTACTTC. The chain joins TRBV11-3 to TRBJ2-5; 8 positions match TRBD1. This CDR3 contains 16 residues. After removal of 1 base from V and 5 bases from J, the junction contained 9 bases not matched to a gene. Germline V gene lookup returns CDR1 SGHNT and CDR2 YENEEA. The variable domain in full, with the rest retrieved from reference TRBV11-3 and TRBJ2-5, is EAGVVQSPRYKIIEKKQPVAFWCNPISGHNTLYWYLQNLGQGPELLIRYENEEAVDDSQLPKDRFSAERLKGVDSTLKIQPAELGDSAVYLCASSLGTQGAGETQYFGPGTRLLVL.

The CDR3 loop is CASSLYTYGYTF. CDR3 nucleotide sequence: TGTGCCAGCAGCCTCTACACCTATGGCTACACCTTC. This rearrangement joins TRBV3-1 (or the pseudogene TRBV3-2) to TRBJ1-2, with D unresolved. Trimming left V 4 bases short and J 4 bases short, with 7 bases between. The CDR3 is made up of 12 amino acids. Per germline, CDR1 LGHDT and CDR2 YNNKEL (reference sequence).

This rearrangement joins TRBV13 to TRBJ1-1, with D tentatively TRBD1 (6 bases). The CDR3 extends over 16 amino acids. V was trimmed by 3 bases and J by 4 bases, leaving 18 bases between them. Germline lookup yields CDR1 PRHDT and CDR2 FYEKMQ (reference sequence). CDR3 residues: CASSFRRLGGFTEAFF. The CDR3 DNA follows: TGTGCCAGCAGCTTCCGAAGGTTAGGGGGGTTCACTGAAGCTTTCTTT.

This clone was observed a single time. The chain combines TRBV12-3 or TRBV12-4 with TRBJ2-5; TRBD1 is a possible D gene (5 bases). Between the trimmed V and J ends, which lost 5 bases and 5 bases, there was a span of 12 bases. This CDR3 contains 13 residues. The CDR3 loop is CASSGASRETQYF. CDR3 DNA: TGTGCCAGCAGTGGGGCCAGCCGGGAGACCCAGTACTTC.

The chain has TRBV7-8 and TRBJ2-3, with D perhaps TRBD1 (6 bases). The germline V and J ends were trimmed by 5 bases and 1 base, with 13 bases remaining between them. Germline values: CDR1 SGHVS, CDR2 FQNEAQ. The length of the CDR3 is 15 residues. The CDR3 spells CASSRVQGGTDTQYF. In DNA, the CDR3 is TGTGCCAGCAGCCGAGTACAGGGAGGCACAGATACGCAGTATTTT.

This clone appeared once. Written as DNA, the CDR3 is TGTGCTTGGGACAGGTCATATGGCTACACCTTC. Translating it yields CAWDRSYGYTF. The chain employs TRBV30 and TRBJ1-2, with 8 positions matching TRBD1. Germline CDR1 reads GTSNPN; CDR2 reads SVGIG (reference sequence). The CDR3 loop spans 11 amino acids.

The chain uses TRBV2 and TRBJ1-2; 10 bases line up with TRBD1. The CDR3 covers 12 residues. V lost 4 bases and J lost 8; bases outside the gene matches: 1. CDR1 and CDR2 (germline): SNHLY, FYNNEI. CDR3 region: CASSGDRGGYTF. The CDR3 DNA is TGTGCCAGCAGTGGGGACAGGGGCGGCTACACCTTC.

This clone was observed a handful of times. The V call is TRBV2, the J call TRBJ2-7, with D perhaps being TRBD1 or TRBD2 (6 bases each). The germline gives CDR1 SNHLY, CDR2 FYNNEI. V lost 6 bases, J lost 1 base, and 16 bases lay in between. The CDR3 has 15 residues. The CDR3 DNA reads TGTGCCAGCAGGAGGGGGGCAGGGACATCCTACGAGCAGTACTTC. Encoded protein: CASRRGAGTSYEQYF.

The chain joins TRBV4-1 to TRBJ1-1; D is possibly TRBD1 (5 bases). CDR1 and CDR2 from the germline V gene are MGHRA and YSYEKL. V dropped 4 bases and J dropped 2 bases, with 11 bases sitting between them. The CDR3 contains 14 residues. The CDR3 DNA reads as TGCGCCAGCAGCCCCTGGGACGGAAACACTGAAGCTTTCTTT. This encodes CASSPWDGNTEAFF.

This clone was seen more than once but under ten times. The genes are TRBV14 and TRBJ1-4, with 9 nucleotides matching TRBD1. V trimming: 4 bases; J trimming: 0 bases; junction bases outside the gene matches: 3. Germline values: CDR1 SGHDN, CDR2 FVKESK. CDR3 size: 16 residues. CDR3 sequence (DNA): TGTGCCAGCAGCCCGACAGGGGGGTCAACTAATGAAAAACTGTTTTTT. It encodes CASSPTGGSTNEKLFF.

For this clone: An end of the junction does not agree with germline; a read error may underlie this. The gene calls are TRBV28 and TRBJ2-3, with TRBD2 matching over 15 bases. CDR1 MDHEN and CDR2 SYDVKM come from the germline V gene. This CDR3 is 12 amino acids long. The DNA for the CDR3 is TGCCGGACTAGCGGGGGGGGAGATACGCAGTATTTT. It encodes CRTSGGGDTQYF.

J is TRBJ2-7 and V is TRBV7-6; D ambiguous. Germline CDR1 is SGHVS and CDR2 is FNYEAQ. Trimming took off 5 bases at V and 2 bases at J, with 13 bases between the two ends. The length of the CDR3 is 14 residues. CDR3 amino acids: CASSVVFGTYEQYF. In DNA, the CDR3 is TGTGCCAGCAGCGTAGTTTTTGGCACCTACGAGCAGTACTTC.

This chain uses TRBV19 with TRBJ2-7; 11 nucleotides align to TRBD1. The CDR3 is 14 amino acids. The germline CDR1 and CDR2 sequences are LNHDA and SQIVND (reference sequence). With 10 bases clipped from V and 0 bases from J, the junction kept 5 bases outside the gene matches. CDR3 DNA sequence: TGTGCCACTAGGGACAGGGGGAGCTCCTACGAGCAGTACTTC. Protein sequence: CATRDRGSSYEQYF. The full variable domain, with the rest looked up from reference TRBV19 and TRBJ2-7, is DGGITQSPKYLFRKEGQNVTLSCEQNLNHDAMYWYRQDPGQGLRLIYYSQIVNDFQKGDIAEGYSVSREKKESFPLTVTSAQKNPTAFYLCATRDRGSSYEQYFGPGTRLTVT.